Sequencing of this TCR beta chain was carried out in a study of T cells in narcolepsy. The study, taken as a whole, reports: In some patient and control memory CD4+ samples, autoreactive clones were absent. Same-patient CSF and blood CD4+ T cell clonotypes included HCRT-specific and TRIB2-specific autoreactive ones. Blood of same and different patients, but not healthy controls, reportedly held recurring autoreactive clonotypes.

Germline CDR1 and CDR2: SGHTA and FQGTGA. The V and J ends lost 5 bases and 4 bases respectively, with 23 bases between them. CDR3 size: 17 residues. Remarks on this clone: The antigen remains undetermined.

Produced via immunoSEQ multiplex PCR; TCRdb's table is partial and in-frame only. In the table there are around 25,000 clones, around 83% of which are singletons. Sequenced material: CD45RA- memory CD4+ T cells from PBMCs. The receptor comes from a human donor with narcolepsy. This chain links TRBV7-3 with TRBJ1-1; D gene ambiguous. The CDR3 spells CASSRGGLEGVRTEAFF. The CDR3 DNA sequence: TGTGCCAGCAGCCGCGGAGGTCTGGAGGGAGTACGCACTGAAGCTTTCTTT.